The present T cell receptor (beta chain) was sequenced within a study of post-analysis software for immune sequencing data. The overall study: Included among the disease courses, which were recorded for the cohort, were relapsing-remitting, secondary progressive and progressive-relapsing multiple sclerosis.

About this clonotype itself: Antigen specificity is unknown.

The TCR beta cDNA libraries carried unique molecular identifiers. Roughly 500,000 cDNA molecules were obtained from roughly 0.93 to 9.6 million T cells. Each CDR3 protein is one row after TCRdb ran MiXCR on the PCR reads. The sample lists approximately 660,000 distinct CDR3 sequences, 59% occurring once. There are 15 residues in the CDR3. In germline, CDR1 is SNHLY, CDR2 FYNNEI. V lost 1 base to trimming and J lost 0 bases, with 7 bases between them. Notes on the study in general: Significantly lower normalized Chao1 diversity was seen in multiple sclerosis patients than in controls. Patients showed TRBV5-6, TRBV5-1 and TRBV20-1 among a few TRBV segments more frequent than in controls. Strong co-clustering by F measure linked samples that shared a preparation batch.

The source material was blood. The rearrangement links TRBV2 to TRBJ1-5; D call uncertain. The receptor's source is a girl aged 2 to 10 with multiple sclerosis. The CDR3 spells CASSEGSNSNQPQHF. DNA of the CDR3: TGTGCCAGCAGTGAAGGGAGTAATAGCAATCAGCCCCAGCATTTT.